Each of the 2 T cell receptor beta chains below was sequenced from the same sample in a study of blood T cell repertoires in COVID-19 (dated by TCRdb to the early 2020s). The library was obtained by the immunoSEQ multiplex PCR assay. TCRdb limited this immuneACCESS table to in-frame rearrangements with V and J called. A share of clones is missing; checked studies link under half to unresolved V genes, and the rest is unexplained. This sample holds more than 150,000 clones; approximately 80% were observed only once. In total, the top ten clones hold around 12% of the sample. The specimen was peripheral blood. These TCRs come from a woman older than 75 with COVID-19, enrolled during active disease.

The chain links TRBV12-5 to TRBJ1-2; D ambiguous. CDR3 length equals 15 residues. Per germline, CDR1 LGHNT and CDR2 FRNRAP. The germline V and J ends were trimmed by 2 bases and 0 bases, with 10 bases remaining between them. The CDR3 region has the DNA TGTGCTAGTGGTTTGACCCGGGATCCTAACTATGGCTACACCTTC. The encoded protein is CASGLTRDPNYGYTF.

The chain combines TRBV29-1 with TRBJ2-3; the D gene is possibly TRBD2 (6 bases). The V gene's germline CDR1 is SQVTM and CDR2 ANQGSEA. The length of the CDR3 is 13 residues. V was cut by 4 bases and J by 4 bases, with 12 bases left in between. CDR3 sequence reads: CSVVTGDADTQYF. Written as DNA, the CDR3 is TGCAGCGTTGTAACGGGAGACGCAGATACGCAGTATTTT.